The clone carrying this T cell receptor (beta chain) was seen only a few times. The target antigen is unknown. This specimen belongs to a study of neoadjuvant anti-PD-1 for oral cavity cancer. Background on the study: Patients without progression got a fourth dose around day 43. The study, taken as a whole, reports: Each response group had just a few patients in TCR analyses.

Repertoires were generated with immunoSEQ multiplex PCR, while TCRdb's copy carries only in-frame clones and drops some. This sample yields more than 11,000 clones, of which around 70% are seen a single time; under 4% belongs to the top ten. The length of the CDR3 is 13 residues. J was trimmed by 3 bases and V by 6 bases; bases with no gene match: 5. Per the germline V gene, CDR1 is MNHEY and CDR2 is SVGAGI. Time point denoted: after neoadjuvant nivolumab, at surgical resection. The patients had HPV-negative, locally advanced oral cavity squamous cell carcinoma. Blood cells were analyzed directly, without culture or expansion.

V gene TRBV6-5 combines with J gene TRBJ2-7, with TRBD1 matching over 7 bases. The source is a person aged 40 to 85 with oral cavity squamous cell carcinoma. Sequenced material: PBMCs, taken after nivolumab (anti-PD-1) treatment. CDR3 region: CASSRRTGYEQYF. CDR3 coding DNA: TGTGCCAGCAGCCGACGGACAGGCTACGAGCAGTACTTC.